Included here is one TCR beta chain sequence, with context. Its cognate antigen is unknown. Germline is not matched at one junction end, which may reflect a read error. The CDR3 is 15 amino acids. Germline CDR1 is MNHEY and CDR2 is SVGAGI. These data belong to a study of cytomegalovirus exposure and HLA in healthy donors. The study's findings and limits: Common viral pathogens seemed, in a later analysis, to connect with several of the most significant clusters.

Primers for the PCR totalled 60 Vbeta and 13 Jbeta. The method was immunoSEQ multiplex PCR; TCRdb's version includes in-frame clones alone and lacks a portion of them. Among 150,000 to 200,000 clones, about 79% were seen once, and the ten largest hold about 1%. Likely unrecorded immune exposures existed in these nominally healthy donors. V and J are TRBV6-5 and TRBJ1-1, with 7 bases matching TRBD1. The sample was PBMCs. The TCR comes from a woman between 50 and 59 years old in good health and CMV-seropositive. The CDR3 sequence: CASRVDRAQNAEAFF. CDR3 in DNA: TGTGCCAGCAGGGTAGACAGGGCTCAGAACGCTGAAGCTTTCTTT.